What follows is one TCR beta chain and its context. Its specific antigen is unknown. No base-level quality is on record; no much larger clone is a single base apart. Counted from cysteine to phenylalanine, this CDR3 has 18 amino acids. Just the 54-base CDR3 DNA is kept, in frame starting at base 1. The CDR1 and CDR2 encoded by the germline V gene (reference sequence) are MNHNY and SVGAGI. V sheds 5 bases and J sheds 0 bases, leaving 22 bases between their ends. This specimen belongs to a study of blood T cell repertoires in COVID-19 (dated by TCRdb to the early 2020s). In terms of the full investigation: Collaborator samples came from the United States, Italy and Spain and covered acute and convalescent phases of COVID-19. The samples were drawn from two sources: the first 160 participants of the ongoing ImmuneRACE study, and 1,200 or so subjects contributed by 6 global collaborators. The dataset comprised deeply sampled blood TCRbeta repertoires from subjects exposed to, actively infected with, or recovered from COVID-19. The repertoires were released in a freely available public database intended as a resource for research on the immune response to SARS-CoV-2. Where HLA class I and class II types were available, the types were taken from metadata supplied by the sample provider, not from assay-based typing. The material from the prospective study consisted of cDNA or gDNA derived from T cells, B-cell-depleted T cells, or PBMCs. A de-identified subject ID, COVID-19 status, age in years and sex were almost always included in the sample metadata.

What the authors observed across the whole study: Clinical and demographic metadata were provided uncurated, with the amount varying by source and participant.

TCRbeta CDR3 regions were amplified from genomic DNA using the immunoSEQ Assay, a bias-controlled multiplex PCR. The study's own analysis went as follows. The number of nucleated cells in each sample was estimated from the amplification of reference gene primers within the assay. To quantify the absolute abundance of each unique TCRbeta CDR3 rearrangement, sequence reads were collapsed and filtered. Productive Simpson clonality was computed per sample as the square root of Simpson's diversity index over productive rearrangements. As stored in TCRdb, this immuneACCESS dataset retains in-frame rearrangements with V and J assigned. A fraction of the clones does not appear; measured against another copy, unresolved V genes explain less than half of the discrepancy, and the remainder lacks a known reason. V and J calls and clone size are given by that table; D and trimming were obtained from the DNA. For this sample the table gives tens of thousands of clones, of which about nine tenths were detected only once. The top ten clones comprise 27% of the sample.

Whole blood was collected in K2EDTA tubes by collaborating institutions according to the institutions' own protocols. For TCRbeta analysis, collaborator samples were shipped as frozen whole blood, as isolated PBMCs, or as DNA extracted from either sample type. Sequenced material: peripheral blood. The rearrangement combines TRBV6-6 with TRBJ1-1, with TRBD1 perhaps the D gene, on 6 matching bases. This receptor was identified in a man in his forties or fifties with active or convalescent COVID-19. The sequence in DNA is TGTGCCAGCAGTCGCCAGGGCGGGGGCTCTCTCTTGAACACTGAAGCTTTCTTT. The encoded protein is CASSRQGGGSLLNTEAFF.